This T cell receptor (beta chain) was found in a study of vaccination and CD4 T cells after COVID-19. About the research overall: Samples were taken after vaccination, a median of around 76 days after dose two, with a range of 14 to 241. Overlapping peptides covering the spike proteins of SARS-CoV-2, HCoV-NL63, HCoV-OC43 and HCoV-229E were added to stimulate cells.

Overall study findings and caveats: 304 of 307 vaccine-specific clones from convalescent patients were spike mono-reactive.

As to treatment: approximately 10-day PBMC culture with coronavirus spike peptide pools or control peptides (ViraFEST assay). It was after roughly nine days of culture that CD4+ T cells were isolated by negative selection. Scientists ran DNA taken from cultured CD4+ T cells through the Oncomine TCR Beta short-read assay for sequencing. One entry per CDR3 protein, called by TCRdb with MiXCR from the PCR reads. The table includes almost 15,000 distinct CDR3 sequences, roughly 22% detected once. This clonotype was seen more than once but under ten times. Its cognate antigen is unknown. The sequence was collected from a human donor who received a COVID-19 vaccine. Sample: CD4+ T cells from blood, cultured in vitro, taken before SARS-CoV-2 vaccination.

Written as DNA, the CDR3 is TGCAGTGCTATTGGGGGGGCCGTGGATACGCAGTATTTT. Encoded protein: CSAIGGAVDTQYF. The chain uses TRBV20-1 and TRBJ2-3, with D perhaps TRBD2 (7 bases). The germline gives CDR1 DFQATT, CDR2 SNEGSKA (reference sequence). V dropped 4 bases and J dropped 6 bases, with 14 bases sitting between them. The CDR3 is 13 residues long.